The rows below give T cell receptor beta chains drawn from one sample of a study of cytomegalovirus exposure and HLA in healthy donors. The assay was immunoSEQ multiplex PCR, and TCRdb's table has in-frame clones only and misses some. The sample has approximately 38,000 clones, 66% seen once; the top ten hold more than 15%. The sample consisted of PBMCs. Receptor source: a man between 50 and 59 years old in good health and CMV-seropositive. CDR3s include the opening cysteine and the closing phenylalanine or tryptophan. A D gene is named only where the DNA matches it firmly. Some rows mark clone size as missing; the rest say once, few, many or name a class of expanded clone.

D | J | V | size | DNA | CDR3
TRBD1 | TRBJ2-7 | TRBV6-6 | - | TGTGCCAGCAGAGACAGGGAGCTCGGGGACTACGAGCAGTACTTC | CASRDRELGDYEQYF
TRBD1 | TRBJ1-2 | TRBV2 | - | TGTGCCAGCAACGGACAGGGGGCTTCTGGCTACACCTTC | CASNGQGASGYTF
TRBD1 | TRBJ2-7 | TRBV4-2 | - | TGTGCCAGCAGCCTCACTCCAGGGGGATCGGACGAGCAGTACTTC | CASSLTPGGSDEQYF
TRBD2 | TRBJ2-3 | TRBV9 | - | TGTGCCAGCAGCGCGAGCCTAAGGACTAGGACGGCAGATACGCAGTATTTT | CASSASLRTRTADTQYF
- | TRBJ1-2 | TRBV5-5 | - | TGTGCCAGCAGCACCGTGAGCGCTAACTATGGCTACACCTTC | CASSTVSANYGYTF
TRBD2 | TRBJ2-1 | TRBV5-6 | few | TGTGCCAGCAGCCCCGGGACTAGCGGCCGACTCAATGAGCAGTTCTTC | CASSPGTSGRLNEQFF
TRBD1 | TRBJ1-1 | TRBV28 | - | TGTGCCAGCATGGTCCTCGACAGGGCTGAAGCTTTCTTT | CASMVLDRAEAFF
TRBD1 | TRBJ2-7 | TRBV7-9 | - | TGTGCCAGCAGCTTAGATGGGAAGACAGGGCCCTACGAGCAGTACTTC | CASSLDGKTGPYEQYF
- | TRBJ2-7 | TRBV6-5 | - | TGTGCCAGCAGTTACGGCGGCATTGCGTACGAGCAGTACTTC | CASSYGGIAYEQYF
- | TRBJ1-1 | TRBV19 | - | TGTGCCAGTAGTACGGATGACATGAACACTGAAGCTTTCTTT | CASSTDDMNTEAFF
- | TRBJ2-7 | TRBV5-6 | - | TGTGCCAGCAGCTTGGGAGGGTTCGAGCAGTACTTC | CASSLGGFEQYF
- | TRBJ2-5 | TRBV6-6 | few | TGTGCCAGCAGTTATTCTCCGGAGACCCAGTACTTC | CASSYSPETQYF
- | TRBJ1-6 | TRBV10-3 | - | TGTGCCAGCGAGCCGGGACGGGGGAATTCACCCCTCCACTTT | CASEPGRGNSPLHF
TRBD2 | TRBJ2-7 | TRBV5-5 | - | TGTGCCAGCAGCTTAGGGGTCGGGAGTTCGGGAGGGTACGAGCAGTACTTC | CASSLGVGSSGGYEQYF
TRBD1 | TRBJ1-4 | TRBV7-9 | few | TGTGCCAGCAGCTTAGGGACAGGGGAAGAAAAACTGTTTTTT | CASSLGTGEEKLFF
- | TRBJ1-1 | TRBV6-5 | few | TGTGCCAGCAGTTACTCACAGGGTACCTACACTGAAGCTTTCTTT | CASSYSQGTYTEAFF
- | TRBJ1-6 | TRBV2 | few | TGTGCCAGCAGTGGGACAGCAAAGATTAATTCACCCCTCCACTTT | CASSGTAKINSPLHF
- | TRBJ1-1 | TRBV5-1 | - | TGCGCCAGCACGGAGGGCTCTCGGAACACTGAAGCTTTCTTT | CASTEGSRNTEAFF
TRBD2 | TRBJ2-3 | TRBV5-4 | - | TGTGCCAGCAGCTTGGTAGCGGGGAGATCAGATACGCAGTATTTT | CASSLVAGRSDTQYF
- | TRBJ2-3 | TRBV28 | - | TGTGCCAGCAGTTCACAGTACGCTACGCAGTATTTT | CASSSQYATQYF
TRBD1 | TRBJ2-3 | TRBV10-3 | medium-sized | TGTGCCATCAGTCCGACAGGGGAAGCAGCGGATACGCAGTATTTT | CAISPTGEAADTQYF
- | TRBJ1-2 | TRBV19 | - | TGTGCCAGTATAGGTTCAGCGAGCTACACCTTC | CASIGSASYTF